The clone carrying this T cell receptor (beta chain) was observed a few times. Its antigen is as yet unknown. The identical CDR3 is also encoded by other nucleotide sequences in the sample. The CDR3 loop spans 13 amino acids. The germline V gene has CDR1 GTSNPN and CDR2 SVGIG (reference sequence). The V and J ends lost 1 base and 7 bases respectively, with 11 bases between them. This record comes from a study of shared clonotypes between healthy human individuals. The study, taken as a whole, reports: A limitation of the genetic and exposure-history diversity represented arose from few donors.

Profiled with immunoSEQ multiplex PCR; TCRdb holds only in-frame clones, not every one. The sample has some 2.3 million clones, 90% to 95% seen once. Input material: naive CD4+ T cells from PBMCs. Sample subset: CD45RA+ positively selected. The chain couples TRBV30 to TRBJ1-5; D is perhaps TRBD1 (5 bases). This receptor was identified in a man between 18 and 29 years old in good health. Some clones in this sample may be carry-over from other donors' samples. The CDR3: CAWSGQGAQPQHF. CDR3 bases: TGTGCCTGGAGTGGGCAGGGTGCCCAGCCCCAGCATTTT.